Below are 19 T cell receptor beta chains sequenced from a single sample in a study of blood T cell repertoires in COVID-19. TCRdb keeps only in-frame clones here, not all; method: immunoSEQ multiplex PCR. The sample records approximately 300,000 clones, under 90% being singletons. The sequenced sample was PBMCs or T cells enriched from blood (not recorded which). The source of these receptors is a man aged 55 to 69 who had recovered from COVID-19.

The V and J genes are TRBV7-2 and TRBJ1-3; perhaps TRBD1 as D (5 bases). Germline V CDR1 and CDR2: SGHTA, FQGNSA. The germline V and J ends were trimmed by 1 base and 3 bases, with 16 bases remaining between them. This CDR3 has 17 amino acids. CDR3 bases: TGTGCCAGCAGCTTAGGTCCAGGGCCCCCTTTTGGAAACACCATATATTTT. As protein: CASSLGPGPPFGNTIYF.

J is TRBJ2-1 and V is TRBV10-3; TRBD2 agrees at 10 bases. The CDR3 is 16 amino acids. V shed 2 bases and J 2 bases; nucleotides not matched to a gene: 3. In germline, CDR1 is ENHRY, CDR2 SYGVKD. CDR3 coding DNA: TGTGCCATCAGTGAGCCAAGCGGGAGGGCCTACAATGAGCAGTTCTTC. Encoded protein: CAISEPSGRAYNEQFF.

The chain carries TRBV29-1 and TRBJ1-2, with TRBD1 as a possible D gene (5 bases). Per the germline V gene, CDR1 is SQVTM and CDR2 is ANQGSEA. Trimming removed 3 bases from V and 5 bases from J, with 13 bases in between. This CDR3 is 13 amino acids long. This CDR3 reads CSVDLAGWYGYTF. CDR3 nucleotide sequence: TGCAGCGTTGATTTGGCAGGGTGGTATGGCTACACCTTC.

J is TRBJ2-1 and V is TRBV28; no reliable D call. The germline V gene has CDR1 MDHEN and CDR2 SYDVKM. V was pared by 3 bases and J by 14 bases, with 11 bases between. The CDR3 length is 11 residues. CDR3 sequence reads: CASSFGRIKFF. In DNA, the CDR3 is TGTGCCAGCAGTTTCGGCAGGATAAAGTTCTTC.

This clone was counted a single time. V usage is TRBV9 and J usage is TRBJ2-5; 9 positions match TRBD1. J lost 2 bases, V lost 4 bases, and 9 bases had no gene match. This CDR3 is built from 16 residues. The germline V gene encodes CDR1 SGDLS and CDR2 YYNGEE. In DNA form, the CDR3 reads TGTGCCAGCAGCCCTGCGGACAGGGGACAGCAAGAGACCCAGTACTTC. Translated, it gives CASSPADRGQQETQYF.

The rearrangement uses TRBV5-5 and TRBJ1-5; no firm D call. There are 14 residues in the CDR3. Germline assignment: CDR1 SGHKS and CDR2 YYEKEE (reference sequence). Trimming shortened V by 0 bases and J by 2 bases, and 6 bases separated the two germline ends. In DNA, the CDR3 is TGTGCCAGCAGCTTGGTCATAGGCAATCAGCCCCAGCATTTT. Translating it yields CASSLVIGNQPQHF.

The chain combines TRBV5-6 with TRBJ1-1; D not resolved. The CDR3 contains 14 residues. The germline V gene encodes CDR1 SGHDT and CDR2 YYEEEE. The V and J ends lost 0 bases and 3 bases respectively, with 9 bases between them. The CDR3 coding sequence is TGTGCCAGCAGCTTGGATCGGAGGGACACTGAAGCTTTCTTT. As protein: CASSLDRRDTEAFF.

The table lists this clone with a count of one. This rearrangement joins TRBV12-3 or TRBV12-4 to TRBJ1-6, with TRBD1 matching over 7 bases. V was clipped by 5 bases and J by 12 bases; unmatched bases: 4. CDR3 size: 12 residues. The CDR3 region is CASSRQGEPLHF. CDR3 in DNA: TGTGCCAGCAGTCGACAGGGTGAACCCCTCCACTTT.

The chain employs TRBV11-2 and TRBJ2-7; maybe TRBD1 (6 bases). This CDR3 has 13 amino acids. Germline CDR1 SGHAT, CDR2 FQNNGV. Trimming removed 3 bases at V and 2 bases at J, with 8 bases between. CDR3 residues: CASSLTGTYEQYF. DNA for the CDR3: TGTGCCAGCAGCTTGACAGGCACCTACGAGCAGTACTTC.

This chain joins TRBV28 and TRBJ2-1; TRBD2 matches at 8 bases. V shed 4 bases and J 2 bases; nucleotides not matched to a gene: 1. This CDR3 comprises 14 residues. Per the germline V gene, CDR1 is MDHEN and CDR2 is SYDVKM. DNA for the CDR3: TGTGCCAGCAGTTCGGGAGGGCCCTACAATGAGCAGTTCTTC. The encoded protein is CASSSGGPYNEQFF.

This chain uses TRBV6-5 with TRBJ2-2; 7 bases agree with TRBD1. Germline values: CDR1 MNHEY, CDR2 SVGAGI. V was clipped by 5 bases and J by 6 bases; unmatched bases: 3. The CDR3 is made up of 13 amino acids. This chain's CDR3 is CASSPTGAGELFF. In nucleotides, the CDR3 is TGTGCCAGCAGTCCAACAGGGGCCGGGGAGCTGTTTTTT.

The chain employs TRBV28 and TRBJ2-6; D might be TRBD2 (6 bases). Germline V gene sequence: CDR1 MDHEN, CDR2 SYDVKM. The CDR3 runs 18 residues. The V and J ends lost 6 bases and 0 bases respectively, with 18 bases between them. The CDR3 reads CASRTSGTSLSGANVLTF. In DNA, the CDR3 is TGTGCCAGCAGAACCTCCGGGACTTCCCTCTCTGGGGCCAACGTCCTGACTTTC.

The chain joins TRBV24-1 to TRBJ2-5; D is perhaps TRBD2 (5 bases). The V and J ends lost 1 base and 2 bases respectively, with 13 bases between them. Germline V gene lookup returns CDR1 KGHDR and CDR2 SFDVKD. This CDR3 is 16 amino acids long. The CDR3 DNA sequence: TGTGCCACCAGTGATTTTGCAGGTCGGGGACAAGAGACCCAGTACTTC. It codes for CATSDFAGRGQETQYF.

Regarding this clone: Other DNA sequences in this specimen translate into the identical CDR3. The rearrangement uses TRBV19 and TRBJ1-5, with TRBD1 matching over 10 bases. V was pared by 4 bases and J by 1 base, with 1 base of the junction left unmatched. The CDR3 is 15 amino acids. Germline CDR1 reads LNHDA; CDR2 reads SQIVND (reference sequence). The CDR3 bases are TGTGCCAGTAGTACGGACAGGGGGAGCAATCAGCCCCAGCATTTT. Translated, it gives CASSTDRGSNQPQHF.

The chain links TRBV19 to TRBJ1-5; D gene ambiguous. The CDR3 has 11 amino acids. The ends were cut back, 8 bases at V and 4 bases at J, with 6 bases in the middle. The germline gives CDR1 LNHDA, CDR2 SQIVND (reference sequence). CDR3 sequence (DNA): TGTGCCAGTTCACAGAATCAGCCCCAGCATTTT. It specifies CASSQNQPQHF.

V is TRBV7-9 and J is TRBJ2-2; 9 nucleotides line up with TRBD1. Germline V gene sequence: CDR1 SEHNR, CDR2 FQNEAQ (reference sequence). The CDR3 extends over 17 amino acids. Trimming cost V 5 bases and J 5 bases; bases outside gene matches: 12. The CDR3 is CASSIQQGARVTGELFF. The CDR3 DNA follows: TGTGCCAGCAGCATTCAACAGGGGGCGAGGGTAACCGGGGAGCTGTTTTTT.

The chain links TRBV6-1 to TRBJ2-7, with D possibly TRBD1 on 6 matching bases. The CDR3 covers 15 residues. V was shortened by 2 bases and J by 2 bases, with 13 bases between the two germline ends. Per the germline V gene, CDR1 is MNHNS and CDR2 is SASEGT. The CDR3 region has the DNA TGTGCCAGCAGTGAAATGGTACAGGGTCCCTACGAGCAGTACTTC. It codes for CASSEMVQGPYEQYF.

This clone was found once. This rearrangement joins TRBV30 to TRBJ2-5; D unresolved. Germline CDR1 reads GTSNPN; CDR2 reads SVGIG (reference sequence). V lost 8 bases, J lost 2 bases, and 9 bases lay in between. The length of the CDR3 is 11 residues. The CDR3 sequence: CATAGQETQYF. CDR3 coding DNA: TGTGCCACGGCAGGTCAAGAGACCCAGTACTTC.

This chain links TRBV5-5 with TRBJ2-2; 8 bases are a match to TRBD2. CDR3 length: 15 amino acids. Looked up from germline, CDR1 is SGHKS and CDR2 is YYEKEE (reference sequence). Trimming at V came to 4 bases and at J to 7 bases, leaving 9 bases not matched to a gene. The CDR3 region is CASSTPGLEGGELFF. The CDR3 DNA is TGTGCCAGCAGCACCCCGGGACTAGAGGGCGGGGAGCTGTTTTTT.